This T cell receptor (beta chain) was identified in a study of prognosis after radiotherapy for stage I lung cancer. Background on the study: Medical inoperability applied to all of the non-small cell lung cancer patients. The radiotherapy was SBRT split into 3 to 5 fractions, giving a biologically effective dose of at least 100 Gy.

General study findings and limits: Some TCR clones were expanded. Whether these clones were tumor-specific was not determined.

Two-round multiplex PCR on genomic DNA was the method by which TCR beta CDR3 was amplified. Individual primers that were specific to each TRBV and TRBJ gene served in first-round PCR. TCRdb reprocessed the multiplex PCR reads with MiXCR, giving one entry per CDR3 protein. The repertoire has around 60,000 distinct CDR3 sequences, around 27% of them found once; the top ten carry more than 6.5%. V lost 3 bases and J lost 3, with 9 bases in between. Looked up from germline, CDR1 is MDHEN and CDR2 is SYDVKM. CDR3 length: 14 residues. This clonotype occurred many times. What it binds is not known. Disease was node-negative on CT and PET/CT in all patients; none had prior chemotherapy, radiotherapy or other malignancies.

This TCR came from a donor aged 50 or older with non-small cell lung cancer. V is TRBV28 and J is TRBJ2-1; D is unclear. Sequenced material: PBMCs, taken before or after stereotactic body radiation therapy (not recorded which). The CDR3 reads CASSFSLYYNEQFF. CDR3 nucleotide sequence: TGTGCCAGCAGTTTCAGTCTCTACTACAATGAGCAGTTCTTC.